The 14 T cell receptor beta chains below all came from one sample that was sequenced in a study of identical twins. One entry per CDR3 protein results from TCRdb running MiXCR on the 5' RACE reads. This repertoire shows 310,000 or so distinct CDR3 sequences, more than 6.5% found once; its top ten account for less than 2.5%. These records were also assigned to another study, of yellow fever vaccine responses in identical twins.

Specimen: memory (CD45RO+) T cells sorted from blood. Source of these receptors: a woman aged 18-29 years in good health.

This clonotype was observed a handful of times. The chain has TRBV12-3 or TRBV12-4 and TRBJ2-1; 8 nucleotides align to TRBD2. The CDR3 runs 17 residues. V was clipped by 7 bases and J by 9 bases; unmatched bases: 20. The CDR3 spells CASTRAGEVGGRGEQFF. CDR3 sequence (DNA): TGTGCCAGCACCCGAGCGGGGGAGGTGGGGGGGAGGGGTGAGCAGTTCTTC.

This clonotype turned up a few times. J is TRBJ2-1 and V is TRBV11-2; 12 bases are a match to TRBD2. The V segment lost 5 bases and the J segment 2 bases; nucleotides outside the gene matches: 4. This CDR3 region has 16 residues. Germline V gene sequence: CDR1 SGHAT, CDR2 FQNNGV. The CDR3 nucleotides are TGTGCCAGCAGCGCCAGACTAGCGGGGGCCTACAATGAGCAGTTCTTC. Its translation: CASSARLAGAYNEQFF.

The chain links TRBV29-1 to TRBJ2-7; TRBD1 matches at 9 bases. The CDR3 runs to 13 residues. Germline loops: CDR1 SQVTM, CDR2 ANQGSEA. CDR3 protein: CPKGAQGAYEQYV. CDR3 bases: TGCCCGAAAGGGGCACAGGGGGCTTACGAGCAGTACGTC.

This clonotype has a handful of counts. The chain combines TRBV27 with TRBJ1-6; maybe TRBD1 (5 bases). V was clipped by 6 bases and J by 7 bases, with 16 bases between them. The germline gives CDR1 MNHEY, CDR2 SMNVEV (reference sequence). The CDR3 sequence is 15 residues long. This chain's CDR3 is CASSLEPDSNSPLHF. The CDR3 nucleotides read TGTGCCAGCAGCCTTGAGCCTGACAGCAATTCACCCCTCCACTTT.

This rearrangement joins TRBV10-3 to TRBJ2-1; perhaps TRBD2 as D (6 bases). The CDR3 runs to 12 residues. Germline loops: CDR1 ENHRY, CDR2 SYGVKD. Trimming left V 5 bases short and J 6 bases short, with 8 bases between. CDR3 coding DNA: TGTGCCATCAGTCGGGAGTCCAATGAGCAGTTCTTC. This encodes CAISRESNEQFF.

This chain uses TRBV27 with TRBJ1-1; D perhaps matches TRBD1 (5 bases). This CDR3 has 14 residues. The V end was cut by 6 bases, the J end by 1 base, with 12 bases between. The germline V gene encodes CDR1 MNHEY and CDR2 SMNVEV (reference sequence). Written as DNA, the CDR3 is TGTGCCAGCAGACGACATCAGGGGAACACTGAAGCTTTCTTT. This encodes CASRRHQGNTEAFF.

This clonotype was observed many times. V gene TRBV14 combines with J gene TRBJ2-4; 12 bases align to TRBD2. Trimming at V came to 1 base and at J to 3 bases, leaving 10 bases not matched to a gene. This CDR3 is built from 19 residues. The germline gives CDR1 SGHDN, CDR2 FVKESK. The CDR3 region is CASSQGARLAGVDKNIQYF. The CDR3 coding sequence is TGTGCCAGCAGCCAAGGAGCGCGACTAGCGGGAGTCGACAAAAACATTCAGTACTTC.

This clonotype has more than one count but fewer than ten. The chain has TRBV5-1 and TRBJ2-1; D might be TRBD1 or TRBD2, each matching 6 bases. Trimming shortened V by 0 bases and J by 2 bases, and 21 bases separated the two germline ends. This CDR3 comprises 19 residues. CDR1 SGHRS and CDR2 YFSETQ come from the germline V gene. CDR3 loop: CASSLVLVGGWGTYNEQFF. DNA for the CDR3: TGCGCCAGCAGCTTGGTTTTAGTAGGGGGGTGGGGTACCTACAATGAGCAGTTCTTC.

This clonotype was seen a handful of times. The chain employs TRBV14 and TRBJ2-7; D is perhaps TRBD2 (5 bases). The germline CDR1 and CDR2 sequences are SGHDN and FVKESK. Between the trimmed V and J ends, which lost 5 bases and 0 bases, there was a span of 11 bases. The CDR3 totals 14 residues. CDR3 region: CASSYSVNSYEQYF. In DNA form, the CDR3 reads TGTGCCAGCAGCTATAGCGTCAACTCCTACGAGCAGTACTTC.

This clonotype was detected a few times. The genes are TRBV5-1 and TRBJ2-7; 14 bases agree with TRBD2. This CDR3 is built from 14 residues. The trim removed 4 bases at V and 5 bases at J, leaving 2 bases unmatched. CDR1 SGHRS and CDR2 YFSETQ come from the germline V gene. Written as DNA, the CDR3 is TGCGCCAGCAGCCTGGGACTAGCGGGGGACGAGCAGTACGTC. Amino acids: CASSLGLAGDEQYV.

In its sample, this clonotype was seen many times. The chain carries TRBV28 and TRBJ1-2; D call uncertain. Looked up from germline, CDR1 is MDHEN and CDR2 is SYDVKM. V was clipped by 7 bases and J by 2 bases, with 5 bases between them. CDR3 length: 11 amino acids. The CDR3, as DNA: TGTGCCAGCATGCGGAACTATGGCTACACCTTC. Protein: CASMRNYGYTF.

This clonotype has more than one count but fewer than ten. This sequence joins TRBV11-3 and TRBJ2-7, with a weak D call TRBD2 (6 bases). The CDR3 contains 13 residues. Trimming took 6 bases from V and 3 from J, leaving 12 bases between them. The germline CDR1 and CDR2 sequences are SGHNT and YENEEA. CDR3 sequence (DNA): TGTGCCAGCAGTCGGAGGGTACTCTACGAGCAGTACGTC. This encodes CASSRRVLYEQYV.

This clonotype has more than one count but fewer than ten. The chain carries TRBV5-1 and TRBJ2-7; no definite D call. This CDR3 spans 15 amino acids. CDR1 and CDR2 (germline): SGHRS, YFSETQ. V was clipped by 4 bases and J by 1 base, with 15 bases between them. The CDR3 region has the DNA TGCGCCAGCAGCATAGATGCCGGTGGGTCCTACGAGCAGTACTTC. Translation gives CASSIDAGGSYEQYF.

In its sample, this clonotype was seen a few times. The rearrangement uses TRBV5-1 and TRBJ2-3; TRBD1 is a possible D gene (6 bases). Deletions cut 8 bases from V and 4 bases from J, with 17 bases between. This CDR3 is 14 amino acids long. CDR1 and CDR2 from the germline V gene are SGHRS and YFSETQ. CDR3 loop: CASNRDTSPDTQYF. CDR3 in DNA: TGCGCCAGTAACCGGGACACCTCCCCAGATACGCAGTATTTT.